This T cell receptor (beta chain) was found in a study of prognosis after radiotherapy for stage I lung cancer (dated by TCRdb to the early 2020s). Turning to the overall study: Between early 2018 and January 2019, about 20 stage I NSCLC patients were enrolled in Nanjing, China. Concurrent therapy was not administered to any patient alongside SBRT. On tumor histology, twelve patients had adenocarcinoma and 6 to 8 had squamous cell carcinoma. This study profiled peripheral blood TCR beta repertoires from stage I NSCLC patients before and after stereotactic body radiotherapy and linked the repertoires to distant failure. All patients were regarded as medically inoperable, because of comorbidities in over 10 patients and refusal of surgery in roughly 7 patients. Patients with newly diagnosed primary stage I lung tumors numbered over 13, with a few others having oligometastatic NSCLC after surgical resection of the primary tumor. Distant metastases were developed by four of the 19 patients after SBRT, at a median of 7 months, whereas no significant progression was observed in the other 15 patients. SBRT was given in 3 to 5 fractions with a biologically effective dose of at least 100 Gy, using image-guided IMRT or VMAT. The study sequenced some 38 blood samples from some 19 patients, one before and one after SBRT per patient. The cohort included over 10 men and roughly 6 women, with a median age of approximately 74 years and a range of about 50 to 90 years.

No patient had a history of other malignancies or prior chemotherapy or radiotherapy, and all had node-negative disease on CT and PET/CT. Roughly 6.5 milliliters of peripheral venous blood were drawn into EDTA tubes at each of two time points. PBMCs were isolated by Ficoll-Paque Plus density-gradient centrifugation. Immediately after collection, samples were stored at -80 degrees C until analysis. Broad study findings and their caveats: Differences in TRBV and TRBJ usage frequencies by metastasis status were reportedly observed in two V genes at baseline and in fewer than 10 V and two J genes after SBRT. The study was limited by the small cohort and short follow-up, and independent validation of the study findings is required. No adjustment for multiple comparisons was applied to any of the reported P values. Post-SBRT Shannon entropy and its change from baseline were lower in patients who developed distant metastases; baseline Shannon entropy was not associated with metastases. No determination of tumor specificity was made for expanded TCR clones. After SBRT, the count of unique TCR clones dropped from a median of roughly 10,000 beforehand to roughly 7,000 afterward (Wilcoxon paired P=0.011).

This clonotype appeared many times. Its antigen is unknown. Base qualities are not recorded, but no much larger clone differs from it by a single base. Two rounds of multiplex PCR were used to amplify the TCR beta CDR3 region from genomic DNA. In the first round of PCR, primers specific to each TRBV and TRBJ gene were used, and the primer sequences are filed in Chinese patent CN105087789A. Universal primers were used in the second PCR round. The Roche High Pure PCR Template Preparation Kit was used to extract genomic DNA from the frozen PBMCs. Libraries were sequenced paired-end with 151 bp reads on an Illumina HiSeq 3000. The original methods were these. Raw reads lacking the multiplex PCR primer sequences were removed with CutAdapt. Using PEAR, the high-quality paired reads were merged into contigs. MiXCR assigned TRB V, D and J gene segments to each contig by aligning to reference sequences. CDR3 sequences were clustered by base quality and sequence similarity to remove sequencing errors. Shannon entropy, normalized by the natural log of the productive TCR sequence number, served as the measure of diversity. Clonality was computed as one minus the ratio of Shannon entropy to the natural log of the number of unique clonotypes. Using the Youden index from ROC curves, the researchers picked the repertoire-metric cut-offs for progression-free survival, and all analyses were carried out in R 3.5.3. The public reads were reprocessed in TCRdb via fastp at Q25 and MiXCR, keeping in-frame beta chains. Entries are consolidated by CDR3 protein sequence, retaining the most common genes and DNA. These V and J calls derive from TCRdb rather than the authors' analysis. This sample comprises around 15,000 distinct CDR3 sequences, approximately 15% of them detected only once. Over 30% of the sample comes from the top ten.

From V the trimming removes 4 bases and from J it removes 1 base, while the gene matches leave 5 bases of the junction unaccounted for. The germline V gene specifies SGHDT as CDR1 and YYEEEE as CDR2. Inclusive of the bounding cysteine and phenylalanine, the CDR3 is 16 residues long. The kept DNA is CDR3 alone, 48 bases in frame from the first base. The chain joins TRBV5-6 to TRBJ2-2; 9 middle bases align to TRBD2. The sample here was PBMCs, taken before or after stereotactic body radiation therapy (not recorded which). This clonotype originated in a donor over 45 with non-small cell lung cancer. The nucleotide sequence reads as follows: TGTGCCAGCAGCGCAAAACTAGCGGGGAACACCGGGGAGCTGTTTTTT. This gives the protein CASSAKLAGNTGELFF.